This T cell receptor beta chain was observed in a study of blood T cell repertoires in COVID-19. Study at large: T cells, B-cell-depleted T cells, or PBMCs provided the cDNA or gDNA that served as material.

Germline V CDR1 and CDR2: LGHDT, YNNKEL (reference sequence). The CDR3 is 12 amino acids. V lost 0 bases and J 6 bases, leaving 5 bases between the germline ends. Authors' processing steps: Reference gene primer amplification gave estimated nucleated cell counts. The protocol was immunoSEQ multiplex PCR, while the TCRdb copy is restricted to in-frame clones and leaves out a portion. Clone size and V and J calls were adopted from that table, with D and trimming inferred from the DNA. Here the sample spans under 300,000 clones, around 87% being singletons. Sequenced: peripheral blood. J is TRBJ2-5 and V is TRBV3-1 (or the pseudogene TRBV3-2); D is ambiguous. The receptor's source is a woman in her 70s with active or convalescent COVID-19. In nucleotides, the CDR3 is TGTGCCAGCAGCCAAGAGAGGAAGACCCAGTACTTC. It is translated as CASSQERKTQYF.